The next 4 T cell receptor beta chains were all read from a single sample in a study of cytomegalovirus exposure and HLA in healthy donors. Amplification used 60 Vbeta primers and 13 Jbeta primers. The data were produced by immunoSEQ multiplex PCR, yet TCRdb's version contains in-frame clones alone and is incomplete. In the table there are about 100,000 clones, about 70% of which are singletons. Sequencing was done on a sample of PBMCs. The receptors stem from a man aged 50-60 years in good health and CMV-seropositive.

In the case of this clone: This same CDR3 is encoded by further DNA sequences in the sample. The gene calls are TRBV5-4 and TRBJ1-3; 8 positions match TRBD1. V shed 0 bases, J shed 15 bases, and the junction held 5 bases outside the gene matches. Germline V lookup: CDR1 SGHNT, CDR2 YYREEE (reference sequence). The CDR3 covers 12 residues. The CDR3 DNA reads as TGTGCCAGCAGCTTGGTCCCGGGACAGGAATATTTT. Amino acid sequence: CASSLVPGQEYF.

The chain links TRBV9 to TRBJ2-1; 11 bases fit TRBD2. V was clipped by 0 bases and J by 0 bases; unmatched bases: 17. CDR1 and CDR2 (germline): SGDLS, YYNGEE. The length of the CDR3 is 22 residues. The CDR3 sequence: CASSVAVQKGLAGGRSYNEQFF. In DNA, the CDR3 is TGTGCCAGCAGCGTAGCAGTTCAGAAAGGGCTAGCGGGAGGCCGCTCCTACAATGAGCAGTTCTTC. The variable domain in full, completed from reference TRBV9 and TRBJ2-1, reads DSGVTQTPKHLITATGQRVTLRCSPRSGDLSVYWYQQSLDQGLQFLIQYYNGEERAKGNILERFSAQQFPDLHSELNLSSLELGDSALYFCASSVAVQKGLAGGRSYNEQFFGPGTRLTVL.

This rearrangement joins TRBV2 to TRBJ2-2; TRBD1 aligns across 7 bases. CDR3 length equals 15 residues. V lost 1 base, J lost 1 base, and 0 bases stayed unmatched. Germline-derived CDR1 and CDR2 are SNHLY and FYNNEI. CDR3 sequence reads: CASSEGTGNTGELFF. The CDR3 coding sequence is TGTGCCAGCAGTGAAGGGACAGGGAACACCGGGGAGCTGTTTTTT.

The J gene is TRBJ2-7, the V gene TRBV6-1; D uncertain. Germline V gene data show CDR1 as MNHNS and CDR2 as SASEGT. The CDR3 runs 13 residues. V was shortened by 5 bases and J by 4 bases, with 12 bases between the two germline ends. Here the CDR3 DNA reads TGTGCCAGCAGTCAGGCACTTGTGTACGAGCAGTACTTC. This encodes CASSQALVYEQYF.